Below, one TCR beta chain is given with its context. This clonotype was seen many times. Its cognate antigen has yet to be identified. Base qualities are not recorded, but no much larger clone differs from it by a single base. The data belong to a study of spatial heterogeneity in lung cancer (dated by TCRdb to the late 2010s). Background on the whole study: More beta-chain than alpha-chain transcripts were consistently detected, likely reflecting higher beta-chain transcript abundance. TCR transcript counts in tumor regions correlated strongly with a T cell transcriptional module score from matched bulk RNA-seq. In the raw uncorrected reads, each unique combination of TCR and UMI appeared more than ten times on average. In non-small cell lung cancer, the study quantitatively compared TCR alpha and beta repertoires across several tumor regions, matched nontumor lung, and blood. Nonsynonymous mutation counts, determined by whole-exome sequencing of tumor tissue, were related to features of the TCR repertoire. Both alpha and beta chains were TCR-sequenced in hundreds of tumor regions, under 80 matched nontumor lung samples and 55 to 60 PBMC samples obtained at surgery.

The sample's time point label, in plain terms: sample taken at primary tumor resection. Samples were obtained from approximately 77 patients with early-stage, untreated non-small cell lung cancer from the lung TRACERx cohort. Without any cell sorting, TCR sequencing was performed on whole RNA extracted either from tumor and nontumor lung tissue or from cryopreserved PBMC samples. Only patients with enough RNA available from two or more tumor regions were chosen for TCR sequencing. Before selection, tumor and adjacent nontumor lung specimens were reviewed by a lung pathologist. Library construction relied on 5' RACE. Sequencing instrument: NextSeq 500. To allow correction of PCR and sequencing errors, the TCR library protocol tagged every TCR cDNA molecule with a unique molecular identifier. As for the authors' bioinformatics: Decombinator tools were used for TCR identification, UMI-based error correction and CDR3 extraction. Expanded TCRs were defined as those above a frequency of 2 per 1,000, corresponding to the top 1% of the tumor frequency distribution. Expanded tumor TCRs statistically deemed absent (corrected P<0.05) from at least one tumor region were classed as regional, and all other expanded tumor TCRs were classed as ubiquitous. Rényi diversity was computed with the R vegan package after subsampling each repertoire 100 times to 5,000 TCRs. CDR3 similarity networks were built from amino acid triplet string-kernel similarity, with CDR3s being connected when pairwise similarity was above 0.82. TCRdb trimmed the raw reads at Q25, called clones with MiXCR and kept productive beta chains. A single entry per CDR3 protein holds the most common genes and DNA from its merged rows. The V and J calls here are based on TCRdb, not the publication. For this sample there are around 8,100 distinct CDR3 sequences; around 14% appear just once. Around 10% of the sample lies in the top ten.

Here is what the overall study found, with its caveats: Counts of ubiquitous and regional expanded TCRs correlated with counts of ubiquitous and regional nonsynonymous mutations, respectively. The tumor nonsynonymous mutation count correlated with the number of expanded intratumoral alpha and beta TCRs. Additional single-cell paired TCR alpha and beta sequencing was considered necessary to confirm, at a functional level, the hypothesis that regional TCRs recognize regional mutations. TCR-seq coverage of tumor T cells was estimated at only around 6.7% for alpha chains and approximately 13% for beta chains.

The CDR3 goes from the cysteine to the phenylalanine over 13 residues. The sequence is cut down to CDR3 DNA, 39 bases in frame from base 1. Trimming costs V 6 bases and J 0 bases, and their ends lie 8 bases apart. The germline V gene encodes CDR1 MNHEY and CDR2 SVGAGI. This receptor chain uses TRBV6-5 and TRBJ1-1, with the D gene not clear enough to name. The origin of this receptor is a female donor with early-stage non-small cell lung cancer. Material: lung tumor tissue, obtained at surgery. The DNA sequence is given as TGTGCCAGCAGACTATCGATGAACACTGAAGCTTTCTTT. Translated, this gives CASRLSMNTEAFF.